Here is one T cell receptor (beta chain) with its context. The antigen is undetermined. This sample was taken from a study of OX40 agonist ivuxolimab in advanced cancers. Whole-study context: Three patients showed partial responses: one hepatocellular carcinoma and two cutaneous melanoma cases.

The germline V and J ends were trimmed by 5 bases and 7 bases, with 20 bases remaining between them. The V gene's germline CDR1 is SGHTA and CDR2 FQGNSA. The CDR3 consists of 16 residues. Study-wide findings and caveats: Relative to CD4+, CD8+ T cells held more expanded clones on average. Clonal expansion was among the lowest in partial responders at 0.1-3.0 mg/kg, especially CD8+. There was clonal expansion of CD4+ and CD8+ blood T cells by week 6 at 0.1 to 3.0 mg/kg.

TCRdb keeps only in-frame clones here, not all; method: immunoSEQ multiplex PCR. Of roughly 77,000 clones detected, 92% appear once; the ten largest clones hold 0.5% to 0.65%. The receptor's source is an adult with an advanced solid tumor such as melanoma, head and neck, liver or kidney cancer. The sequenced sample was CD4+ or CD8+ T cells sorted from blood, obtained in a trial of the OX40 agonist ivuxolimab. The V and J genes are TRBV7-2 and TRBJ2-2; either TRBD1 or TRBD2 may supply D (6 bases each). This chain's CDR3 is CASSPVVQGGVGELFF. CDR3 nucleotides: TGTGCCAGCAGCCCAGTGGTACAGGGCGGGGTCGGGGAGCTGTTTTTT.